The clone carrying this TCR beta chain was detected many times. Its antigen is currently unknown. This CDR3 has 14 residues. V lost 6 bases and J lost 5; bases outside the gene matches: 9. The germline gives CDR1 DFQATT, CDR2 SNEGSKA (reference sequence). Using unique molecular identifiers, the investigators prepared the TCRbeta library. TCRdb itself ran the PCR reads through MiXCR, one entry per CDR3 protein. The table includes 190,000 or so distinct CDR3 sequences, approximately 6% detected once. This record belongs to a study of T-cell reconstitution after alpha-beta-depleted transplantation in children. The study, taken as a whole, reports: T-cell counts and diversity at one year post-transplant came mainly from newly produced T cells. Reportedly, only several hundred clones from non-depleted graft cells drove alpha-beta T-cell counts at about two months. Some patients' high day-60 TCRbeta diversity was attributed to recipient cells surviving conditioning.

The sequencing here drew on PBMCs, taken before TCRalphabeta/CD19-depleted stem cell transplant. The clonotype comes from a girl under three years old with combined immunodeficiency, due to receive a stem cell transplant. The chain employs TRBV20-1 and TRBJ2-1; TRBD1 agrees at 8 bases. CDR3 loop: CSATTGALNNEQFF. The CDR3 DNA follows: TGCAGTGCAACGACAGGGGCGCTCAACAATGAGCAGTTCTTC.